This paragraph covers one T cell receptor beta chain sequence. It lacks a known antigen. No much larger clonotype is one base removed from it; base qualities were not supplied. RNA was extracted using the RNeasy kit, and 0.5 to 1 microgram was reverse transcribed with random hexamers. TCR beta CDR3 regions were amplified with the immunoSEQ multiplex PCR assay covering 54 Vbeta and 13 Jbeta segments. Bias from PCR amplification was corrected by using a synthetic template baseline for primer optimization and for computational correction. For the original study's pipeline: Reads were annotated to V, D and J genes according to IMGT and were analyzed with immunoSEQ Analyzer, with only productive sequences retained. To calculate clonality, Shannon entropy was normalized by log2 of the number of productive unique sequences and then subtracted from one. For each patient and control, public and private clones were evaluated within the 100 most prevalent clones. A clone was defined as Susac-specific if it was absent from the healthy and MS cohorts, from some 980 published viral clones and from other ImmuneACCESS disease sequences. TCRdb itself trimmed the public reads at Q25 with fastp, ran MiXCR and retained productive beta chains. Rows merge per CDR3 protein into single entries with the most common DNA and genes. What appears here as the V and J calls and clone size reflects TCRdb's work, not the paper's. The sample table shows about 210,000 distinct CDR3 sequences, and about 96% are seen once. The top ten constitute 0.08% to 0.095% of the sample.

CDR1 and CDR2 are read off the germline V gene as SGHAT and FQNNGV. Inclusive of the bounding cysteine and phenylalanine, the CDR3 is 16 residues long. Kept here is only the CDR3 DNA, which spans 48 bases and is read in frame from base 1. V is pared back by 1 base and J by 6 bases, with 18 bases lying between the germline termini. This sample is part of a study of CD8 T cells in Susac syndrome (dated by TCRdb to 2018 to 2020). Study-wide context: The study used repertoire sequencing to test whether antigen drove CD8+ T cell activation and differentiation in Susac syndrome.

Peripheral blood CD8+ and CD4+ T cells from healthy donors, Susac syndrome patients and multiple sclerosis patients were profiled using high-throughput TCR beta sequencing. Multiple sclerosis controls were treatment-naive patients with stable or active relapsing-remitting disease fulfilling revised McDonald criteria. Bulk CD8+ and CD4+ T cells were purified by magnetic negative isolation, whereas CD8+ TEMRA cells were enriched by FACS. Blood was drawn into EDTA tubes, processed within 24 hours, and PBMCs were isolated by density gradient centrifugation. PBMCs intended for TCR sequencing were cryopreserved in liquid nitrogen and were subsequently thawed in a 37 degrees C water bath. Purity of sorted or isolated CD4+, CD8+ and CD8+ TEMRA cells was at least 90%. The full study reports these points: The number of individuals in the TCR sequencing and HLA analysis was acknowledged as relatively small.

The chain couples TRBV11-2 to TRBJ1-1; confidence is insufficient to name the D gene. Sequences were obtained from CD4+ T cells from PBMCs. This clonotype was sampled from a human donor with multiple sclerosis. The CDR3 protein: CASSLVVPGPSAEAFF. The nucleotide sequence is TGTGCCAGCAGCTTAGTAGTACCCGGGCCCTCGGCTGAAGCTTTCTTT.